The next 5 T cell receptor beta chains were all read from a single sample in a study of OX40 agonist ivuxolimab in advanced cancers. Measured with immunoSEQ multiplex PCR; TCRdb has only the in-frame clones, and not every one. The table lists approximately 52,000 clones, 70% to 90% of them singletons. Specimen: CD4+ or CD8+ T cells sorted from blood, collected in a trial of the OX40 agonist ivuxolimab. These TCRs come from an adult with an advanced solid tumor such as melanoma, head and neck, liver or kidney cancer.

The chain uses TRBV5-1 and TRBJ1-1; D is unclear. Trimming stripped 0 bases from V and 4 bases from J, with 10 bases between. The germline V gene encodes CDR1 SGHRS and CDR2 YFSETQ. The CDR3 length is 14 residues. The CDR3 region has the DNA TGCGCCAGCAGCTTGGGACGATCGGGCACTGAAGCTTTCTTT. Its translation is CASSLGRSGTEAFF.

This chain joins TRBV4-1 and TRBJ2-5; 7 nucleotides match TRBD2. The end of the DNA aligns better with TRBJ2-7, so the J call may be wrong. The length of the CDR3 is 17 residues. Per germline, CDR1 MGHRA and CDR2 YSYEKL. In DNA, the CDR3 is TGCGCCAGCAGCCATCTCGGGGGAGCGGGACGGTCCTACGAGCAGTACTTC. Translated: CASSHLGGAGRSYEQYF.

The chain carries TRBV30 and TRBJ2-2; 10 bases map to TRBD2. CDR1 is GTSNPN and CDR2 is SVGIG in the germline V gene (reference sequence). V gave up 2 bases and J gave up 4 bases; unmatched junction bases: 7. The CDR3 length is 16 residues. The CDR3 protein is CAWSPGTSAGTGELFF. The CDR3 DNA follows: TGTGCCTGGAGTCCAGGGACTAGCGCAGGCACCGGGGAGCTGTTTTTT.

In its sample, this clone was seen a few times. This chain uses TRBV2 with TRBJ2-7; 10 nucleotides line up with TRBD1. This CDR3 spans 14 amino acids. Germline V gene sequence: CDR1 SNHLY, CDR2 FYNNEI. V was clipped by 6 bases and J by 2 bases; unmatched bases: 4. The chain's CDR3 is CASSGDRGPYEQYF. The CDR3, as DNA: TGTGCCAGCAGCGGGGACAGGGGACCCTACGAGCAGTACTTC.

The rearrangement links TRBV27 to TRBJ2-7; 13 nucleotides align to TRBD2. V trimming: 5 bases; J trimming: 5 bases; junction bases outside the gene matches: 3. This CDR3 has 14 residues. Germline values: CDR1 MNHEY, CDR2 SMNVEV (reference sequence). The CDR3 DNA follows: TGTGCCAGCAGTACTAGCGGGAGGGTGAACGAGCAGTACTTC. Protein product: CASSTSGRVNEQYF.